This T cell receptor (beta chain) was obtained from a study of spatial heterogeneity in lung cancer (dated by TCRdb to the late 2010s). Background for the entire study: The donors were about 65 patients from the lung TRACERx cohort who had early-stage, untreated non-small cell lung cancer. In the raw uncorrected reads, each unique combination of TCR and UMI appeared more than ten times on average. TCR repertoire features were related to nonsynonymous mutation counts determined by whole-exome sequencing of tumor tissue. Both alpha and beta chains were TCR-sequenced in samples taken at surgery, namely 220 tumor regions, fewer than 80 matched nontumor lung samples and 50 to 60 PBMC samples. Follow-up PBMC samples were sequenced whenever available, with the median time to follow-up being approximately two years after resection. In non-small cell lung cancer, the study quantitatively compared TCR alpha and beta repertoires across several tumor regions, matched nontumor lung, and blood. Beta-chain transcripts were consistently detected in greater numbers than alpha-chain transcripts, which likely reflected higher beta-chain transcript abundance.

The CDR3 holds 15 amino acids from the cysteine to the phenylalanine. CDR3 DNA is the only sequence kept; it has 45 bases, read in frame from the first base. The V end loses 5 bases and the J end loses 1 base, and a stretch of 14 bases separates them. The sample's time point label, decoded: blood at routine non-recurrence follow-up after resection. TCR sequencing used whole RNA extracted from tumor and nontumor lung tissue, or from cryopreserved PBMC samples, without cell sorting. A patient was chosen for TCR sequencing only when enough RNA was available from at least two tumor regions. The library was made by 5' RACE. This sample was sequenced with a NextSeq 500. To allow correction of PCR and sequencing errors, the TCR library protocol tagged every TCR cDNA molecule with a unique molecular identifier. Per the authors' processing: TCR identification, UMI-based error correction and CDR3 extraction were all carried out with Decombinator tools. Expanded TCRs were defined as those above a frequency of 2 per 1,000, corresponding to the top 1% of the tumor frequency distribution. Renyi diversity was computed with the R vegan package after each repertoire had been subsampled 100 times to 5,000 TCRs. CDR3 similarity networks were constructed using string-kernel similarity of amino acid triplets, with links drawn between CDR3s whose pairwise similarity was above 0.82. TCRdb redid the processing of the public reads, applying fastp at Q25 and MiXCR, and retained in-frame beta chains. Each entry merges the rows of one CDR3 protein and shows their most common DNA and genes. TCRdb's processing, not the study's, gives the V and J calls here. The sample data list under 150,000 distinct CDR3 sequences, and 9.5% to 14% of these were observed just once. The ten largest clones represent approximately 24% of the sample.

General conclusions and limits of the study: Comparisons of baseline and follow-up blood repertoires included only around 13 patients. Ubiquitous expanded tumor TCRs were detected in blood more often at tumor resection than at routine follow-up. Additional single-cell paired TCR alpha and beta sequencing was considered necessary to confirm, at a functional level, the hypothesis that regional TCRs recognize regional mutations.

This clonotype was counted many times. Its antigen remains unidentified. No base quality information exists; no much larger clone differs at one position. This receptor was taken from a female donor with early-stage non-small cell lung cancer. The rearrangement combines TRBV12-3 or TRBV12-4 with TRBJ1-2, with an unclear D gene assignment. Specimen: PBMCs, collected at follow-up. The CDR3 reads CASSRREGINYGYTF. The DNA is as follows: TGTGCCAGCAGTCGACGAGAAGGGATTAACTATGGCTACACCTTC.